The sequence of this T cell receptor beta chain was determined in a study of response to subunit inactivated influenza vaccine. Using its own MiXCR run on the RT-PCR reads, TCRdb lists one record per CDR3 protein. The repertoire holds more than 600,000 distinct CDR3 sequences, with approximately 17% as singletons. The CDR3 covers 14 residues. Germline V gives CDR1 MDHEN, CDR2 SYDVKM. The germline V and J ends were trimmed by 8 bases and 4 bases, with 17 bases remaining between them. Regarding this clonotype: No antigen is known for it.

Study-wide findings and caveats: It was the authors' suggestion that each seasonal influenza vaccination recruits few new T cells.

V and J are TRBV28 and TRBJ2-5; the D call may be TRBD1 or TRBD2 (5 bases each). Sequencing used PBMCs from blood, obtained 4 to 6 days after vaccination. This clonotype originated in a man aged 45 to 65 who received an inactivated influenza vaccine. The CDR3 spells CASWGSLDGETQYF. The DNA for the CDR3 is TGTGCCAGCTGGGGGTCCCTGGATGGAGAGACCCAGTACTTC.